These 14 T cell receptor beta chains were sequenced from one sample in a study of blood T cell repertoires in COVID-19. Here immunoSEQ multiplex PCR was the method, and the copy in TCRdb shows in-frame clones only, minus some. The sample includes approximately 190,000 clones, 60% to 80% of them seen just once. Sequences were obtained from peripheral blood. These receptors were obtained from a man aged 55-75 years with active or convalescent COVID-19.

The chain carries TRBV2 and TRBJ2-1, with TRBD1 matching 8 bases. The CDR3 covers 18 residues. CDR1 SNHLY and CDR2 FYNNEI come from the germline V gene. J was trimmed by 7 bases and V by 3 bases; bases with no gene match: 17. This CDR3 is CASSDPRGGQGEKNEQFF. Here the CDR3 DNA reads TGTGCCAGCAGTGACCCACGAGGCGGACAGGGTGAGAAGAATGAGCAGTTCTTC.

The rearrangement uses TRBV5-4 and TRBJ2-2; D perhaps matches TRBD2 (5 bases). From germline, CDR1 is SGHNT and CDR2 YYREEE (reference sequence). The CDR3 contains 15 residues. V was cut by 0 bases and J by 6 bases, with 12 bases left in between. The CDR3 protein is CASSLGGSEAGELFF. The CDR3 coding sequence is TGTGCCAGCAGCTTGGGAGGGAGTGAGGCCGGGGAGCTGTTTTTT.

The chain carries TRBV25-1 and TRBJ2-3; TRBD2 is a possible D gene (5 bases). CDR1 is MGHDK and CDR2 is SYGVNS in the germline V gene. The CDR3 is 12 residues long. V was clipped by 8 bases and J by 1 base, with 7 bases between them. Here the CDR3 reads CASGRGTDTQYF. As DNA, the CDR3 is TGTGCCAGCGGGCGGGGCACAGATACGCAGTATTTT. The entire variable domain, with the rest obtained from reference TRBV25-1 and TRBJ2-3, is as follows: EADIYQTPRYLVIGTGKKITLECSQTMGHDKMYWYQQDPGMELHLIHYSYGVNSTEKGDLSSESTVSRIRTEHFPLTLESARPSHTSQYLCASGRGTDTQYFGPGTRLTVL.

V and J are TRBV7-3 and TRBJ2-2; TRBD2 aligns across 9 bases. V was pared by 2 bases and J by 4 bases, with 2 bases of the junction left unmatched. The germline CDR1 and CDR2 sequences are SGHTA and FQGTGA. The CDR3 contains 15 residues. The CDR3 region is CASSLGLASTGELFF. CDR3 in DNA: TGTGCCAGCAGCTTAGGACTAGCGAGCACCGGGGAGCTGTTTTTT.

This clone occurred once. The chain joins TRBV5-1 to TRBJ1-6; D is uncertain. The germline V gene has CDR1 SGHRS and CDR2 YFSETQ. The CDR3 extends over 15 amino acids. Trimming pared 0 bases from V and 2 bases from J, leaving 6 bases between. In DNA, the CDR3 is TGCGCCAGCAGCTTGGGGGAGGCCTATAATTCACCCCTCCACTTT. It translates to CASSLGEAYNSPLHF.

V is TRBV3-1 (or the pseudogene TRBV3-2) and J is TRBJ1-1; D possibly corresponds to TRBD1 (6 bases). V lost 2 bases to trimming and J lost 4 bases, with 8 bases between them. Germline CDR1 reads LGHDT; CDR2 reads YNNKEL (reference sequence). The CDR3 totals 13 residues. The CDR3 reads CASSQFRGTEAFF. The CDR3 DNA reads TGTGCCAGCAGCCAATTCAGGGGCACTGAAGCTTTCTTT.

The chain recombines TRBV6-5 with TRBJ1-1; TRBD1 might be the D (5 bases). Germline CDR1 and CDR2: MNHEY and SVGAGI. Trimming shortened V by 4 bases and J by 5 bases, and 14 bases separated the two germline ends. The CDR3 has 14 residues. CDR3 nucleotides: TGTGCCAGCAGTTCTACCGGGGACTATACTGAAGCTTTCTTT. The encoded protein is CASSSTGDYTEAFF.

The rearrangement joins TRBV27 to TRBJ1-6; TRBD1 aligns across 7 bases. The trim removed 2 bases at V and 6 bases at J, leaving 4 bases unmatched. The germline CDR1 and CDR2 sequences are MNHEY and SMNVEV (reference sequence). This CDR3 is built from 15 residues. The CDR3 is CASSLTGQLNSPLHF. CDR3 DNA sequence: TGTGCCAGCAGTTTAACGGGACAGCTTAATTCACCCCTCCACTTT.

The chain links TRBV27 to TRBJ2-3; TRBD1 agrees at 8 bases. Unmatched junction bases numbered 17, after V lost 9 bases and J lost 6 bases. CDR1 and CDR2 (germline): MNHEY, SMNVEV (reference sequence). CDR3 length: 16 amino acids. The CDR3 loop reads CARAPSPQGASDTQYF. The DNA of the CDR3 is TGTGCCAGGGCCCCCTCCCCGCAGGGGGCCTCGGATACGCAGTATTTT.

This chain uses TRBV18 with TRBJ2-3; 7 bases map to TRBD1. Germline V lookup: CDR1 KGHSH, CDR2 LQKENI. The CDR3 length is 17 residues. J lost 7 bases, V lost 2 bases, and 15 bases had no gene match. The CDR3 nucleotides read TGTGCCAGCTCACCAAAGGGATCGGGACAGATTGGAAATACGCAGTATTTT. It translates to CASSPKGSGQIGNTQYF.

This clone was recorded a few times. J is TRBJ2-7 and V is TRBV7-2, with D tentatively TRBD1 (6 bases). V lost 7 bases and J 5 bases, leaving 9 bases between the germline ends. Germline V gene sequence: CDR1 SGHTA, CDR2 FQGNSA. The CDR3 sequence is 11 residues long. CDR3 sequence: CASTGVDEQYF. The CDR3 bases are TGTGCCAGCACAGGGGTTGACGAGCAGTACTTC.

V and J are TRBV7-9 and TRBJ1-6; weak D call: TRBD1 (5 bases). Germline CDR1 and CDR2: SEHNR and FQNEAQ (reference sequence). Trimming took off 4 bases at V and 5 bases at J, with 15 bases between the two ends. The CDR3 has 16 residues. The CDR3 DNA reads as TGTGCCAGCAGCTCTGATCTGGGGGGTGATAATTCACCCCTCCACTTT. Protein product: CASSSDLGGDNSPLHF.

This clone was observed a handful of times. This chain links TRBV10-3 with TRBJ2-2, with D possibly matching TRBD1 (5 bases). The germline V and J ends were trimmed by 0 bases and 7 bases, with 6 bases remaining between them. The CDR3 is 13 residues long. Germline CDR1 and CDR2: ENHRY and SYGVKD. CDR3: CAISESGVGELFF. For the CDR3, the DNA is TGTGCCATCAGTGAGTCAGGGGTCGGGGAGCTGTTTTTT.

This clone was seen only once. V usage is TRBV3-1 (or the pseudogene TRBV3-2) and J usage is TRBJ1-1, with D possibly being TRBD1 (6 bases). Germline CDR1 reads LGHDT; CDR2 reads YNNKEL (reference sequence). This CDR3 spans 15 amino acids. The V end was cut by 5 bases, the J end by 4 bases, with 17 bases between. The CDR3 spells CASSLSRGGGTEAFF. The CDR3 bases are TGTGCCAGCAGCTTAAGCCGGGGAGGGGGCACTGAAGCTTTCTTT.